The subject of this entry is one T cell receptor beta chain. Its specificity is not known. The record originates from a study of T cells after yellow fever vaccination. Findings and caveats of the study: By day 5 rather than day 15, the secondary response had peaked, though it was weaker.

TCRdb recomputed calls from the 5' RACE reads with MiXCR, one row per CDR3 protein. Here the sample spans about 320,000 distinct CDR3 sequences, around 12% being singletons. The germline gives CDR1 MNHEY, CDR2 SVGAGI. CDR3 length: 16 residues. Between the trimmed V and J ends, which lost 6 bases and 4 bases, there was a span of 20 bases. This specimen consisted of CD4+ T cells sorted from PBMCs, obtained 15 days after the yellow fever booster vaccination. V gene TRBV6-5 combines with J gene TRBJ2-3; the D is unclear. The receptor was isolated from a young man who received the YFV17D yellow fever vaccine. CDR3 sequence (DNA): TGTGCCAGCAGCTGGCAAGGATTCTCGGGTGCAGATACGCAGTATTTT. Its translation is CASSWQGFSGADTQYF.